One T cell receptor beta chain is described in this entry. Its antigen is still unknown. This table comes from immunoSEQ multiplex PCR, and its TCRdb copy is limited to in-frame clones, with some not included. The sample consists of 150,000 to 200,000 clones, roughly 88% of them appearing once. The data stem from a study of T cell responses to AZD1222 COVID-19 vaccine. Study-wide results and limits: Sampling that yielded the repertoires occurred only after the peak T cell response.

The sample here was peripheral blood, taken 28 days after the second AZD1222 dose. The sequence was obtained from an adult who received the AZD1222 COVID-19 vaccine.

This chain's CDR3 is CASSLGDASYGYTF. DNA of the CDR3: TGCGCCAGCAGCTTGGGGGACGCGAGCTATGGCTACACCTTC. This chain uses TRBV5-1 with TRBJ1-2; TRBD1 is a possible D gene (5 bases). The V end was cut by 0 bases, the J end by 4 bases, with 10 bases between. The CDR3 is made up of 14 amino acids. Germline assignment: CDR1 SGHRS and CDR2 YFSETQ.